The rows below give T cell receptor beta chains drawn from one sample of a study of T cells in Graves' hyperthyroidism and ophthalmopathy. TCRdb re-derived calls from the multiplex PCR reads in MiXCR, one entry per CDR3 protein. The sample lists about 350,000 distinct CDR3 sequences; approximately 13% were seen once. The sequenced sample consisted of blood. Receptor source: a woman aged 25 to 39 with Graves' hyperthyroidism. The CDR3 runs from the conserved cysteine through the conserved F or W. The order of the fields is V gene, CDR3 protein.

>TRBV6-2/TRBV6-3
CASSSYGLTDTQYF
>TRBV28
CASSSRHNAIYNEQFF
>TRBV18
CASSPPEGKGEQFF
>TRBV28
CASSLRSINEQFF
>TRBV10-3
CAVASDVGVHNEQFF
>TRBV15
CATSKTRAQETQYF
>TRBV20-1
CSASQSDTQYF
>TRBV2
CASSGDSFQETQYF
>TRBV6-1
CASSALAGEGEQYF
>TRBV7-9
CASSPTGVTDTQYF
>TRBV7-2
CASSLDLLTDTQYF
>TRBV7-2
CASAGTGVGGEQFF
>TRBV19
CASSKTGSYEQYF
>TRBV12-3/TRBV12-4
CASRPRLYTQYF
>TRBV6-6
CASSYTTGELFF
>TRBV5-1
CASSPWSLHYGYTF
>TRBV3-1
CASSLRGGNEKLFF
>TRBV10-3
CAISTGDYGYTF